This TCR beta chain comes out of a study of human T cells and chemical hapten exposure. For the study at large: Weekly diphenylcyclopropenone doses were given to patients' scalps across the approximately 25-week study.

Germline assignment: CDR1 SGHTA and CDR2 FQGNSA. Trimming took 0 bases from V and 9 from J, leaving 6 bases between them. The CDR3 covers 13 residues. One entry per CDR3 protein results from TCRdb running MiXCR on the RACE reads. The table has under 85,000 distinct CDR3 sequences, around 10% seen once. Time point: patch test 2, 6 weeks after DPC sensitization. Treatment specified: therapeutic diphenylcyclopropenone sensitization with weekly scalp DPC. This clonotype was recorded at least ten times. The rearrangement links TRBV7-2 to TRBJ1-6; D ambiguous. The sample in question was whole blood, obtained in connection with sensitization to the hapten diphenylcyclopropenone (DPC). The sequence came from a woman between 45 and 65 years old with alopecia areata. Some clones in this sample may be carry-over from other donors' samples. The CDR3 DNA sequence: TGTGCCAGCAGCTTAGCGCTGAGTTCACCCCTCCACTTT. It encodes CASSLALSSPLHF.